Listed below are T cell receptor beta chains from one sample, sequenced in a study of T cell clones after liver transplantation. The repertoire was sequenced with immunoSEQ multiplex PCR; TCRdb's copy has only in-frame clones and lacks some. Of some 120,000 clones in the sample, 90% were seen once. The sequences come from CD4+ T cells from blood, collected 12 months after liver transplant. The receptors originated from a human patient who received a liver transplant. The graft donor may be the source of some T cells. The CDR3 runs from the conserved cysteine through the conserved F or W. D genes are given only for firm matches. For some rows the clone size is stated as once, few or many, or as a class when expanded; others skip it.

TRBJ2-3	TRBV7-9	-	-	CASTKGKSTDTQYF	TGTGCCAGCACTAAGGGGAAGTCCACAGATACGCAGTATTTT
TRBJ2-3	TRBV6-5	TRBD2	-	CASSRTSAYTDTQYF	TGTGCCAGCAGTAGGACTAGCGCCTACACAGATACGCAGTATTTT
TRBJ2-3	TRBV7-3	-	-	CASSLTGVSTDTQYF	TGTGCCAGCAGCTTAACCGGGGTTAGCACAGATACGCAGTATTTT
TRBJ2-1	TRBV21-1	-	-	CASSKYLAGSHEQFF	TGTGCCAGCAGCAAATATCTAGCGGGGAGCCATGAGCAGTTCTTC
TRBJ1-2	TRBV7-6	TRBD1	-	CASSLFEGARGYTF	TGTGCCAGCAGCTTGTTCGAGGGGGCGAGGGGCTACACCTTC
TRBJ1-1	TRBV30	-	few	CAWSEVDTEAFF	TGTGCCTGGAGCGAAGTGGACACTGAAGCTTTCTTT
TRBJ2-4	TRBV27	TRBD2	-	CASSLGPGAGGLTYIQYF	TGTGCCAGCAGTTTAGGGCCGGGCGCGGGAGGGTTGACGTACATTCAGTACTTC
TRBJ2-1	TRBV6-5	TRBD2	few	CASRGRAYNEQFF	TGTGCCAGCCGGGGGAGGGCCTACAATGAGCAGTTCTTC
TRBJ1-5	TRBV30	-	-	CAWSAIGTAGGQPQHF	TGTGCCTGGAGCGCAATCGGGACCGCCGGAGGTCAGCCCCAGCATTTT
TRBJ2-2	TRBV11-3	-	-	CASSLMAGVTGELFF	TGTGCCAGCAGCTTGATGGCAGGGGTGACCGGGGAGCTGTTTTTT
TRBJ2-3	TRBV19	-	-	CASSIVPGPGATDTQYF	TGTGCCAGTAGTATAGTTCCGGGACCAGGGGCAACAGATACGCAGTATTTT
TRBJ1-3	TRBV9	-	-	CASSVEAGTGNTIYF	TGTGCCAGCAGCGTAGAGGCAGGGACGGGAAACACCATATATTTT
TRBJ2-5	TRBV5-1	-	-	CASSLDRPGETQYF	TGCGCCAGCAGCTTGGACAGGCCTGGAGAGACCCAGTACTTC
TRBJ1-3	TRBV11-3	-	-	CASSLDAGMGNTIYF	TGTGCCAGCAGCTTAGATGCGGGGATGGGAAACACCATATATTTT
TRBJ2-4	TRBV2	-	-	CASGGSRAKNIQYF	TGTGCCAGCGGTGGCAGCAGGGCCAAAAACATTCAGTACTTC
TRBJ1-2	TRBV19	-	once	CASSHQGNYGYTF	TGTGCCAGTAGTCATCAGGGAAACTATGGCTACACCTTC
TRBJ2-7	TRBV29-1	-	-	CSVEGRGSGYEQYF	TGCAGCGTTGAGGGACGTGGGAGCGGCTACGAGCAGTACTTC
TRBJ1-3	TRBV2	-	-	CASSEGGLLSGNTIYF	TGTGCCAGCAGTGAAGGGGGACTTCTCTCTGGAAACACCATATATTTT
TRBJ1-2	TRBV4-3	TRBD1	-	CASSHAGTERNGYTF	TGCGCCAGCAGCCACGCCGGGACAGAGCGAAATGGCTACACCTTC
TRBJ2-7	TRBV15	-	-	CATSKQAGEQYF	TGTGCCACCAGCAAACAGGCTGGGGAGCAGTACTTC
TRBJ2-1	TRBV7-2	-	once	CASSFSQGTSNEQFF	TGTGCCAGCAGCTTCTCCCAGGGGACAAGCAATGAGCAGTTCTTC
TRBJ2-5	TRBV6-5	TRBD2	once	CASSRTSVKETQYF	TGTGCCAGCAGTAGGACTAGCGTAAAAGAGACCCAGTACTTC
TRBJ2-2	TRBV9	TRBD1	-	CATSTGPNTGELFF	TGTGCCACTTCGACAGGGCCGAACACCGGGGAGCTGTTTTTT
TRBJ1-5	TRBV28	-	-	CASSVIGTRGNQPQHF	TGTGCCAGCAGCGTAATCGGGACTAGAGGCAATCAGCCCCAGCATTTT
TRBJ1-1	TRBV5-6	-	-	CASSYRTDEAFF	TGTGCCAGCAGCTACCGGACGGACGAAGCTTTCTTT